This section outlines one T cell receptor (beta chain) sequence together with its context. Alongside a J-beta primer mix, a sample-barcoded 5' primer served in a second PCR lasting about 7 to 12 cycles. Each cDNA molecule carried a tag from a template-switch adaptor that contained 12 random nucleotides. Via MiXCR, TCRdb re-called the 5' RACE reads, giving one row per CDR3 protein. In the table there are hundreds of thousands of distinct CDR3 sequences, over 25% of which are singletons. The CDR3 sequence is 15 residues long. The sample comes from a study of blood T cells in healthy people across ages. The same sample was also studied in work on T cells of mothers and their children. From that paper: Per child, 2.5 million to 3 million TCR beta CDR3 reads were obtained, against over 9 million per mother.

This TCR derives from a boy between 2 and 10 years old in good health. The chain is built from TRBV21-1 and TRBJ2-7; the table's D call of TRBD1 was not tested on the DNA. TRBV21-1 is shown as a pseudogene. Sequencing input: blood. The CDR3 reads CASTPRWAVKRPQYF. The CDR3 region has the DNA TGTGCCAGCACCCCCCGGTGGGCGGTAAAGAGACCCCAGTACTTC.